This T cell receptor beta chain is drawn from a study of Ad26.COV2.S vaccination and SARS-CoV-2 variants. The CDR3 loop spans 12 amino acids. V lost 6 bases and J lost 8, with 11 bases in between. Germline V lookup: CDR1 WNHNN, CDR2 SYGVQD (reference sequence). Treatment described: 15 to 20 received Ad26.COV2.S at low or high dose, single or two shots; about 5 received placebo; per-sample allocation not given. The investigators took samples on day 63 after the first vaccine or placebo injection. Produced via immunoSEQ multiplex PCR; TCRdb's table is partial and in-frame only. The sample lists roughly 350,000 clones; about 85% were seen once.

The sequences come from peripheral blood, collected in a trial of Ad26.COV2.S vaccine versus placebo. This clonotype was obtained from a person aged 18-65 years who received the Ad26.COV2.S COVID-19 vaccine or a placebo. This rearrangement joins TRBV10-1 to TRBJ1-5, with TRBD1 as a possible D gene (5 bases). The DNA for the CDR3 is TGCGCCAGCAGGGGACTAGGGGAGCCCCAGCATTTT. Its translation is CASRGLGEPQHF.